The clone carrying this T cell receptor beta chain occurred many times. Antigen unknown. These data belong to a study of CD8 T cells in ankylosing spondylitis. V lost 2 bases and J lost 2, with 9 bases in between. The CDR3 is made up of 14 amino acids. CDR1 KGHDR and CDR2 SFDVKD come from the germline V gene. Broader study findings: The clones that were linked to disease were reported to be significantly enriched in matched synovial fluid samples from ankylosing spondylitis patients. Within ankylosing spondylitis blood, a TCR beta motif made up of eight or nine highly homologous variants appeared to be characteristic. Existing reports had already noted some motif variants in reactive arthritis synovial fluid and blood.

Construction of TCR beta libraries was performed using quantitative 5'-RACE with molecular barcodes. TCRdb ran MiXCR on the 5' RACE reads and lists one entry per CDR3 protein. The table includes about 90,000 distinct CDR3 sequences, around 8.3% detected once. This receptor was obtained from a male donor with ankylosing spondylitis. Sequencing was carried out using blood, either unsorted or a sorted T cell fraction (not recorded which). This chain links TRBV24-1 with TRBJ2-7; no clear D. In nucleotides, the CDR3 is TGTGCCACCAGTGATTCGGACGGAGCCTACGAGCAGTACTTC. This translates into CATSDSDGAYEQYF.